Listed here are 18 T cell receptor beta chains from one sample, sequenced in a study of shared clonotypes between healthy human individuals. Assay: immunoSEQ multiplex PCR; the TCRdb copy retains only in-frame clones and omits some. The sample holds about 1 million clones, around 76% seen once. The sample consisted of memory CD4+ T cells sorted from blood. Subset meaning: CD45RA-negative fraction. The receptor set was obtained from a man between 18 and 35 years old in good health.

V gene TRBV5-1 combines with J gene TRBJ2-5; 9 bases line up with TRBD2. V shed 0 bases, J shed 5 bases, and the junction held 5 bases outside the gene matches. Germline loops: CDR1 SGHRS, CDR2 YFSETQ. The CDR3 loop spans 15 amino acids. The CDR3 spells CASSLGGRAEETQYF. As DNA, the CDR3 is TGCGCCAGCAGCTTGGGCGGGAGGGCCGAGGAGACCCAGTACTTC.

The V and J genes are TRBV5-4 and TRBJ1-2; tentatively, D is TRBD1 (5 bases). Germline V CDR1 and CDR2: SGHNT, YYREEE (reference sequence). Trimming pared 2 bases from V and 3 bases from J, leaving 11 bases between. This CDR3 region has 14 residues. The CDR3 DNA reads TGTGCCAGCAGCTTCGTGGGGCAGGACTATGGCTACACCTTC. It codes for CASSFVGQDYGYTF.

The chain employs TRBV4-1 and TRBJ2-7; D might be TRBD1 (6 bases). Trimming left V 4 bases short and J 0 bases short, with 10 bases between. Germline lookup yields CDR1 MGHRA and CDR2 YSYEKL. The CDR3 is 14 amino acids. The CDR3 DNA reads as TGCGCCAGCAGCCGCATAGGGGGCTCCTACGAGCAGTACTTC. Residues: CASSRIGGSYEQYF.

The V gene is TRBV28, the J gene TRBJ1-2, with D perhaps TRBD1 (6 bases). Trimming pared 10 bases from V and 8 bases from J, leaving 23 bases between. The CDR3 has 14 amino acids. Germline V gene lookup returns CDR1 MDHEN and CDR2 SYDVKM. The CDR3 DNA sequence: TGTGCCACCAGGGGAGAGGGTCACCCAGGCGGCTACACCTTC. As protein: CATRGEGHPGGYTF.

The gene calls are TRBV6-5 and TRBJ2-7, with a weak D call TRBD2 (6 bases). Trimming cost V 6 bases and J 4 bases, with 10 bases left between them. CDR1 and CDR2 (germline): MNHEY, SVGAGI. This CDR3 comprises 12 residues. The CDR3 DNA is TGTGCCAGCAGCCAGAGCGGGTACGAGCAGTACTTC. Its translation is CASSQSGYEQYF.

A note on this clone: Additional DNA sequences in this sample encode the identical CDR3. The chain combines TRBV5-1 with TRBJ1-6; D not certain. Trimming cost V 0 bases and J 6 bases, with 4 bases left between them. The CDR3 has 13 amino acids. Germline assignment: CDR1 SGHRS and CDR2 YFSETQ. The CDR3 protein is CASSLVLNSPLHF. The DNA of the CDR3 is TGCGCCAGCAGCTTGGTACTTAATTCACCCCTCCACTTT.

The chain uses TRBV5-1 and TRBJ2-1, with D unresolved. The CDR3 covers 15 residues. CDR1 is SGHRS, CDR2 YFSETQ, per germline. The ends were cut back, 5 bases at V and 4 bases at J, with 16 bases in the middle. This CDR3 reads CASSSAPHIYNEQFF. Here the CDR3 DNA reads TGCGCCAGCAGTTCTGCCCCCCACATTTACAATGAGCAGTTCTTC.

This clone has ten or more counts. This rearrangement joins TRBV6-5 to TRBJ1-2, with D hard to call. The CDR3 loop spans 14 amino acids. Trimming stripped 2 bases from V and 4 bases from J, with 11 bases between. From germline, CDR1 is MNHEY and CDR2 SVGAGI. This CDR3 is CASSYGRGFYGYTF. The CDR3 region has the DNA TGTGCCAGCAGTTACGGTCGGGGATTCTATGGCTACACCTTC.

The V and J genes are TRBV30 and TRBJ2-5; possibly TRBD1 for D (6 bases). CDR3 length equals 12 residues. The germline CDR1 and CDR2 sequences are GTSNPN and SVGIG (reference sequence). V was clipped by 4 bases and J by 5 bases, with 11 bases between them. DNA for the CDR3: TGTGCCTGGACGGGACAACAGGAGACCCAGTACTTC. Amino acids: CAWTGQQETQYF.

CDR3 sequence reads: CASSLVPQGEPTQYF. CDR3 coding DNA: TGTGCCAGCAGCTTAGTCCCACAGGGGGAGCCGACCCAGTACTTC. The rearrangement uses TRBV7-9 and TRBJ2-5, with 8 bases matching TRBD1. In germline, CDR1 is SEHNR, CDR2 FQNEAQ (reference sequence). Trimming at V came to 1 base and at J to 7 bases, leaving 8 bases not matched to a gene. The length of the CDR3 is 15 residues.

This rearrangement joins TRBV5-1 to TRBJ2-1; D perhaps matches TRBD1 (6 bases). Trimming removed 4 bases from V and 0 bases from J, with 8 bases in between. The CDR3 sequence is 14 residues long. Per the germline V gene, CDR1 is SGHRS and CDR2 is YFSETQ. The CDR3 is CASSPQGSYNEQFF. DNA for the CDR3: TGCGCCAGCAGCCCACAGGGCTCCTACAATGAGCAGTTCTTC.

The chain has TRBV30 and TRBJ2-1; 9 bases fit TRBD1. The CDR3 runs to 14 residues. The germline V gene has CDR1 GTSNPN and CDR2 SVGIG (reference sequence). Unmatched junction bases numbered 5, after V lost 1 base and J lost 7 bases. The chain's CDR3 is CAWSAGTGRNEQFF. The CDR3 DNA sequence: TGTGCCTGGAGTGCCGGGACAGGGAGGAATGAGCAGTTCTTC.

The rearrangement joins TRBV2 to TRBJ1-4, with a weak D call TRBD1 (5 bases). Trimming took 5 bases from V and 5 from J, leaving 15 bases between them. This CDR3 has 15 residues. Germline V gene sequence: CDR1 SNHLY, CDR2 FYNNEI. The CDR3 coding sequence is TGTGCCAGCAGTCCTTCACCCCCAGGGAATGAAAAACTGTTTTTT. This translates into CASSPSPPGNEKLFF.

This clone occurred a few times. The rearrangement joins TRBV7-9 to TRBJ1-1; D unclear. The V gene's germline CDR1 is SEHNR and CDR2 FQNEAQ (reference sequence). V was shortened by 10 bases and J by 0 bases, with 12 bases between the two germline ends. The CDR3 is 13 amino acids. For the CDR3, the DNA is TGTGCCACCACCACGGGGATGAACACTGAAGCTTTCTTT. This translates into CATTTGMNTEAFF.

The CDR3 DNA follows: TGTGCCAGCAGTTCCTCCTATGGCTACACCTTC. Protein sequence: CASSSSYGYTF. The rearrangement uses TRBV6-5 and TRBJ1-2; the D is unclear. The V end was cut by 4 bases, the J end by 4 bases, with 4 bases between. Germline CDR1 is MNHEY and CDR2 is SVGAGI. The CDR3 has 11 amino acids.

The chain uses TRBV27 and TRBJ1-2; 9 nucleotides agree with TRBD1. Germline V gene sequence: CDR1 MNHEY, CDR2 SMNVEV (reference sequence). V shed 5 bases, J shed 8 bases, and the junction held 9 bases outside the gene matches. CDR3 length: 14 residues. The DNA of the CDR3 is TGTGCCAGCAGTGGGGGACAGGGAAGGGAGGGCTACACCTTC. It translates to CASSGGQGREGYTF.

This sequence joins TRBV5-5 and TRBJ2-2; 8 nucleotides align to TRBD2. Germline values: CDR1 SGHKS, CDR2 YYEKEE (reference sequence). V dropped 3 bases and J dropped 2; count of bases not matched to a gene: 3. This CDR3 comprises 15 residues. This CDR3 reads CASSSSGSNTGELFF. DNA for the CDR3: TGTGCCAGCAGCTCAAGCGGGAGTAACACCGGGGAGCTGTTTTTT. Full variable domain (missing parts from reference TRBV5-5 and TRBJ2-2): DAGVTQSPTHLIKTRGQQVTLRCSPISGHKSVSWYQQVLGQGPQFIFQYYEKEERGRGNFPDRFSARQFPNYSSELNVNALLLGDSALYLCASSSSGSNTGELFFGEGSRLTVL.

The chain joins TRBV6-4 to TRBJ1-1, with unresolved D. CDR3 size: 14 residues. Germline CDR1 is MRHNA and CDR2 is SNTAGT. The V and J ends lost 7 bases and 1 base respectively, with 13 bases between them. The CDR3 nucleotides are TGTGCCAGCAACCCCTCCCCGGGGAACACTGAAGCTTTCTTT. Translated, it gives CASNPSPGNTEAFF.